Given below is one T cell receptor (beta chain) in context. Its antigen is unknown. The sample is drawn from a study of identical twins. Whole-study results and caveats: Cord blood beta clonotypes that were abundant carried fewer insertions, and memory repertoires showed no such trend.

Germline V gene sequence: CDR1 LGHNA, CDR2 YSLEER. The V and J ends lost 2 bases and 5 bases, in that order; junction bases with no gene match: 6. There are 15 residues in the CDR3. One entry per CDR3 protein results from TCRdb running MiXCR on the 5' RACE reads. The sample lists a few hundred thousand distinct CDR3 sequences; less than 9.5% were seen once. These same records also appear under a second study, on yellow fever vaccine responses in identical twins.

The rearrangement uses TRBV4-3 and TRBJ2-7, with 10 bases matching TRBD1. The sequence was collected from a woman aged 18-35 years in good health. The material sequenced was CD8+ T cells sorted from blood. CDR3 region: CASSQTGTGAHEQYF. DNA of the CDR3: TGCGCCAGCAGCCAAACCGGGACAGGGGCCCACGAGCAGTACTTC.